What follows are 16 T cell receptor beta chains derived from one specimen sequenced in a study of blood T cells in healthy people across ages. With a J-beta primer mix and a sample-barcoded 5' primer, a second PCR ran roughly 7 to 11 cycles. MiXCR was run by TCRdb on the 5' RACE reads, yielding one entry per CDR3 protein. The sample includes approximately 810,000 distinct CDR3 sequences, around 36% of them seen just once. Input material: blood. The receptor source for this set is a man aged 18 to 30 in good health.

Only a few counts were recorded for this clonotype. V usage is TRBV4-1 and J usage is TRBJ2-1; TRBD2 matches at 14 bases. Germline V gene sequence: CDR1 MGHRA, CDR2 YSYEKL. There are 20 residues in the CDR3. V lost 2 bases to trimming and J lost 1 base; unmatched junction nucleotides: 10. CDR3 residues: CASSQNPGTSGGRSYNEQFF. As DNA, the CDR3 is TGCGCCAGCAGCCAAAACCCCGGGACTAGCGGGGGCCGTTCCTACAATGAGCAGTTCTTC.

CDR3 residues: CASSLAGGRNNEQFF. DNA of the CDR3: TGTGCCAGCAGCCTCGCGGGGGGGCGGAACAATGAGCAGTTCTTC. This chain joins TRBV13 and TRBJ2-1, with 9 bases fitting TRBD2. J was trimmed by 5 bases and V by 5 bases; bases with no gene match: 7. CDR1 PRHDT and CDR2 FYEKMQ come from the germline V gene (reference sequence). There are 15 residues in the CDR3.

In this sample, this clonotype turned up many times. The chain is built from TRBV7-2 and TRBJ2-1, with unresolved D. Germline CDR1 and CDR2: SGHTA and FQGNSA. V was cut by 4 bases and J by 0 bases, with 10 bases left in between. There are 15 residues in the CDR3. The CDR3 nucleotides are TGTGCCAGCAGCTCAATACCCAGCTCCTACAATGAGCAGTTCTTC. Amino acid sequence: CASSSIPSSYNEQFF.

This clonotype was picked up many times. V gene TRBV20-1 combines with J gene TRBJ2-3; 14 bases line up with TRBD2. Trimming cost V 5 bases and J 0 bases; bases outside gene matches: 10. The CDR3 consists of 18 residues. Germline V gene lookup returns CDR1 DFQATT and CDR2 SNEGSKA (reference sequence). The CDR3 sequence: CSARGLAGDKSSTDTQYF. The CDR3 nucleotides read TGCAGTGCTCGGGGACTAGCGGGGGATAAATCTAGCACAGATACGCAGTATTTT.

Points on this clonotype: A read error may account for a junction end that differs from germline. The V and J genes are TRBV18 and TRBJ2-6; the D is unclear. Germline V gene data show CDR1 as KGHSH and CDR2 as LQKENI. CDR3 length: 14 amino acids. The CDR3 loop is CANSRFLGSSVLTF. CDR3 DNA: TGTGCCAACTCACGATTCCTGGGATCAAGCGTCCTGACTTTC.

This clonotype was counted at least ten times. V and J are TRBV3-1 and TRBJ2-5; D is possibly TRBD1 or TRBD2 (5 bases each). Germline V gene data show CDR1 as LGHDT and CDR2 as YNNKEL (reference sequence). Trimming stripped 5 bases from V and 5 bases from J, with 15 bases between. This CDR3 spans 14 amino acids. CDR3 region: CASSLQLGDETQYF. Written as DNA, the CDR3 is TGTGCCAGCAGCTTGCAATTGGGGGATGAGACCCAGTACTTC.

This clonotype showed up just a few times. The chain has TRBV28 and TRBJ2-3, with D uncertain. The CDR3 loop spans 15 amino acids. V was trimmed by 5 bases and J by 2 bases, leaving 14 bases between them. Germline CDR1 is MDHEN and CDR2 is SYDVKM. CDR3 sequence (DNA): TGTGCCAGCAGTGGAAAGCTAATTCTCACAGATACGCAGTATTTT. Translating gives CASSGKLILTDTQYF.

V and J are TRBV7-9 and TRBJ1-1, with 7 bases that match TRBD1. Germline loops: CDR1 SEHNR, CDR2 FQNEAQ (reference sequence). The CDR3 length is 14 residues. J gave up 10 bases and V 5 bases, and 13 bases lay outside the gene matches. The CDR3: CASSGEGAFFGAFF. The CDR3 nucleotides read TGTGCCAGCAGCGGCGAGGGGGCGTTTTTTGGAGCTTTCTTT.

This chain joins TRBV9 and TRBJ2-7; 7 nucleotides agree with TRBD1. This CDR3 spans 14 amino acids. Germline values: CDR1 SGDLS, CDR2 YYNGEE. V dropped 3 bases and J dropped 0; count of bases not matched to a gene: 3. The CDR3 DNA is TGTGCCAGCAGCGAAGGACAGGACTCCTACGAGCAGTACTTC. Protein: CASSEGQDSYEQYF.

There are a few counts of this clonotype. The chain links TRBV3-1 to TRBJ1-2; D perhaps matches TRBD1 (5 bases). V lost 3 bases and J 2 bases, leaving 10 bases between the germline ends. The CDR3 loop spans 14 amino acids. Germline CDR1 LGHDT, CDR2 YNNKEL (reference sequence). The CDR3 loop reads CASSHPEGNYGYTF. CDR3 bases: TGTGCCAGCAGCCATCCCGAGGGGAACTATGGCTACACCTTC.

The CDR3 is CASSLAGRATPRGGYTF. The CDR3 coding sequence is TGTGCCAGCAGCTTAGCCGGAAGGGCAACGCCTAGGGGTGGCTACACCTTC. J is TRBJ1-2 and V is TRBV7-9, with D possibly being TRBD1 (5 bases). There are 17 residues in the CDR3. V was shortened by 0 bases and J by 7 bases, with 21 bases between the two germline ends. CDR1 and CDR2 (germline): SEHNR, FQNEAQ (reference sequence).

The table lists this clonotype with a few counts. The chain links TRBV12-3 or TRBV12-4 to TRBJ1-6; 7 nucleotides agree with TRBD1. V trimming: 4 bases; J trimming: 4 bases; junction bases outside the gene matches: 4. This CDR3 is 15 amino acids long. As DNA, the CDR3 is TGTGCCAGCAGTTCTAGACAGGGATATAATTCACCCCTCCACTTT. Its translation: CASSSRQGYNSPLHF.

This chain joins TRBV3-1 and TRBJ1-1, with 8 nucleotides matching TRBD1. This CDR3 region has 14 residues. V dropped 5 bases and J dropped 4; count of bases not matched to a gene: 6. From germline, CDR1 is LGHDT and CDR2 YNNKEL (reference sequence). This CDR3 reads CASSSQGARTEAFF. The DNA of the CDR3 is TGTGCCAGCAGCAGCCAGGGGGCTCGCACTGAAGCTTTCTTT.

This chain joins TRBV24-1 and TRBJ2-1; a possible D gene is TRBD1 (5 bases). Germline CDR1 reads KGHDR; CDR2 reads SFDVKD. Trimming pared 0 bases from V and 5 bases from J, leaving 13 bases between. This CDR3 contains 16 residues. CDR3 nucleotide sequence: TGTGCCACCAGTGATTTGGGCAGGGCGGCCAACAATGAGCAGTTCTTC. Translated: CATSDLGRAANNEQFF.

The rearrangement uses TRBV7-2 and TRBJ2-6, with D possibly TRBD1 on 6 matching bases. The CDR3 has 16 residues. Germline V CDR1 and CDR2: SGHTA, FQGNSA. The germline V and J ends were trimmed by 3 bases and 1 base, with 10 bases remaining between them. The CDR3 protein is CASSFGTPSGANVLTF. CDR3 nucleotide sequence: TGTGCCAGCAGCTTTGGGACACCGTCTGGGGCCAACGTCCTGACTTTC.

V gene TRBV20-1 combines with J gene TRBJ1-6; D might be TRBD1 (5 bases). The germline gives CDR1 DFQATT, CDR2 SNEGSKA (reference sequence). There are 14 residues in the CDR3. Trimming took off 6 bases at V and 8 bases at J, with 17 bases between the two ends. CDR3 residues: CSATDGTEYSPLHF. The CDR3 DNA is TGCAGTGCGACCGACGGGACTGAGTATTCACCCCTCCACTTT.